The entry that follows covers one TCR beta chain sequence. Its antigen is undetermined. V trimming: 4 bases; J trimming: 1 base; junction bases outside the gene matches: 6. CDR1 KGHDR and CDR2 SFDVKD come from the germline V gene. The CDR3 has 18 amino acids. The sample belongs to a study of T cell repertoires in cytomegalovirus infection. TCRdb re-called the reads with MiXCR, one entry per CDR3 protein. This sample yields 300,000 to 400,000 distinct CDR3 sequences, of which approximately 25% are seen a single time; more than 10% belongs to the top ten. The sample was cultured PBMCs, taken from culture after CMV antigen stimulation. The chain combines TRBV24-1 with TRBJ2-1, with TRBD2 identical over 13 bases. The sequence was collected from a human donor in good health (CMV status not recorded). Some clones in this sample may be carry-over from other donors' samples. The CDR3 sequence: CATSDDTSGRGSYNEQFF. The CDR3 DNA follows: TGTGCCACCAGTGACGATACTAGCGGGAGGGGATCCTACAATGAGCAGTTCTTC.